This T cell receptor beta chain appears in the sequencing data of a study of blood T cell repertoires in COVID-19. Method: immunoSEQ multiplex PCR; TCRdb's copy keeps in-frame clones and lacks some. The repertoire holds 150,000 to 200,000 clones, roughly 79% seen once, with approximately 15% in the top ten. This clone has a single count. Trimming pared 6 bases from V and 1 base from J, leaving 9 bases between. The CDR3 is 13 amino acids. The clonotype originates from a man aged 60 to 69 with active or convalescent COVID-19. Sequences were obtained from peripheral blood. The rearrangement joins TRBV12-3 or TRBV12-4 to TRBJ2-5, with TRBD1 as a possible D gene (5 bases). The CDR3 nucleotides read TGTGCCAGCAGAGCACAGGTCCAAGAGACCCAGTACTTC. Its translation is CASRAQVQETQYF.